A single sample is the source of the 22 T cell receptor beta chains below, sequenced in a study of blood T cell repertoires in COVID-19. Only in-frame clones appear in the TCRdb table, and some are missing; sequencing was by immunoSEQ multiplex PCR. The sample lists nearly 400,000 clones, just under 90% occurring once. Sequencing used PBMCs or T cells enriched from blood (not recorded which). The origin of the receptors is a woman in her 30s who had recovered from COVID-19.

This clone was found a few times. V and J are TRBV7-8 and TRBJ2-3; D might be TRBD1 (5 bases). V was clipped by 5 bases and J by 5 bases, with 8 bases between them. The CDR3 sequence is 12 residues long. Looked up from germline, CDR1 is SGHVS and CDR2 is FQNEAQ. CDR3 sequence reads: CASSVTVDTQYF. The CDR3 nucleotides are TGTGCCAGCAGCGTGACAGTAGATACGCAGTATTTT.

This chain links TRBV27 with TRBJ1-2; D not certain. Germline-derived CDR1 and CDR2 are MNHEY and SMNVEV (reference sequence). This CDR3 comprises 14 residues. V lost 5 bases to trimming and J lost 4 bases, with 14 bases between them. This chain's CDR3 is CASSPFPPSYGYTF. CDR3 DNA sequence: TGTGCCAGCAGTCCCTTCCCACCCAGCTATGGCTACACCTTC.

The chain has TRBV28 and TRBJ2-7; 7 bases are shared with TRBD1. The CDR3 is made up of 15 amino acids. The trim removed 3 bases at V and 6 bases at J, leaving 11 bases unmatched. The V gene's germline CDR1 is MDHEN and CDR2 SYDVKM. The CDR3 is CASSFAIGTVGEQYF. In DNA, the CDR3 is TGTGCCAGCAGTTTCGCCATAGGGACAGTCGGCGAGCAGTACTTC.

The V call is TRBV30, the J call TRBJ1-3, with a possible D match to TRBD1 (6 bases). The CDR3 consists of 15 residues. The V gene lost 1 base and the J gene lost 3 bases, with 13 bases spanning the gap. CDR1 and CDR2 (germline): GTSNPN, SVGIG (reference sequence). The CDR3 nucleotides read TGTGCCTGGAGTGGAACCGGGACATTTGGAAACACCATATATTTT. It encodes CAWSGTGTFGNTIYF.

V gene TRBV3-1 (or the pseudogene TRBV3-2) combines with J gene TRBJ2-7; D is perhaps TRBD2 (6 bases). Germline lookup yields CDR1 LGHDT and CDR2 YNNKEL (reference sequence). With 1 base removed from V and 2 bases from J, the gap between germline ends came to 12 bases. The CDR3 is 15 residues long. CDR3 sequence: CASSQASERTYEQYF. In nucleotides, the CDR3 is TGTGCCAGCAGCCAAGCTAGCGAGAGAACCTACGAGCAGTACTTC.

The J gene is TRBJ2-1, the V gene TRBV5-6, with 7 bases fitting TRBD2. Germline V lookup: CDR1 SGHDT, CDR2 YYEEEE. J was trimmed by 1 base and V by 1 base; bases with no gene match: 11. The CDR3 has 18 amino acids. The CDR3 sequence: CASSLLQRGLQSYNEQFF. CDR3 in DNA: TGTGCCAGCAGCTTGCTCCAGCGGGGCCTACAATCCTACAATGAGCAGTTCTTC.

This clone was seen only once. CDR3 DNA: TGTGCCAGCAGTCCCAGTTCCTACAATGAGCAGTTCTTC. It translates to CASSPSSYNEQFF. The chain couples TRBV12-3 or TRBV12-4 to TRBJ2-1; no definite D call. There are 13 residues in the CDR3. Deletions cut 5 bases from V and 1 base from J, with 6 bases between.

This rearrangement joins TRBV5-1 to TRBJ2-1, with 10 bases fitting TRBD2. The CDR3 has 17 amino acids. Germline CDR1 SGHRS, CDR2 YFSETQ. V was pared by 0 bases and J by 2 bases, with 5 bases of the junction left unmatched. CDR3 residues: CASSLVASGSPYNEQFF. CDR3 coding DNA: TGCGCCAGCAGCTTGGTAGCTAGCGGGAGCCCCTACAATGAGCAGTTCTTC.

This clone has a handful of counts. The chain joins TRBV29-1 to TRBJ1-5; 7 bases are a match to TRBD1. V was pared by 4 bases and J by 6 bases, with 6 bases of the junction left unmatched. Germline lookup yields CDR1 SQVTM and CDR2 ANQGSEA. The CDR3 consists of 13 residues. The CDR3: CSVAGGPGQPQHF. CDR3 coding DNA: TGCAGCGTTGCAGGGGGGCCGGGTCAGCCCCAGCATTTT.

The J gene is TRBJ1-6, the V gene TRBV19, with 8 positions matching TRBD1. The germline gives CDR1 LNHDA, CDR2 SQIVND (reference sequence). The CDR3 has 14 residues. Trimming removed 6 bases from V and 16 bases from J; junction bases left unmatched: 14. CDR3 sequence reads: CASSNRDRYGWLHF. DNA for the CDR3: TGTGCCAGTAGCAACCGGGACAGGTATGGTTGGCTCCACTTT.

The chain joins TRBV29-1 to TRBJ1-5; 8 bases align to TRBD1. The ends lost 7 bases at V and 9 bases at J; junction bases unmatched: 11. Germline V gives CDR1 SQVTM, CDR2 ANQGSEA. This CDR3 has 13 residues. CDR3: CSAGTGVQGPQHF. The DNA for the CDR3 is TGCAGCGCTGGGACAGGTGTTCAAGGGCCCCAGCATTTT.

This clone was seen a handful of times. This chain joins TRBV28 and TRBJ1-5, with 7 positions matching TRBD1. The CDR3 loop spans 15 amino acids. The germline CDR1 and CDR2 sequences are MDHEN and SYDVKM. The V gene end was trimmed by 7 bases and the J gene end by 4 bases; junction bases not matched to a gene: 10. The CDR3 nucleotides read TGTGCCAGCACTAAAGACAGGGCCCAAAATCAGCCCCAGCATTTT. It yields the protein CASTKDRAQNQPQHF.

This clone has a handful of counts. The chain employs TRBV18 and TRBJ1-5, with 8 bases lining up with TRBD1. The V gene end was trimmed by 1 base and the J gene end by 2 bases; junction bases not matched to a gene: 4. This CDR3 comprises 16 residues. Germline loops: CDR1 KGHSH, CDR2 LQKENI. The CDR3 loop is CASSPQSGGGNQPQHF. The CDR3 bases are TGTGCCAGCTCACCACAGTCAGGGGGCGGCAATCAGCCCCAGCATTTT.

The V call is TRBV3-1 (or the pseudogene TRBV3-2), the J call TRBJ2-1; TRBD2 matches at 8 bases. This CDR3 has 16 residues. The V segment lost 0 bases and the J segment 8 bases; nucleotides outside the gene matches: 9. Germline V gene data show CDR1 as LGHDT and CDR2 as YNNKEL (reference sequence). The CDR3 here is CASSQEYRGGLDEQFF. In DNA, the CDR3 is TGTGCCAGCAGCCAAGAATACCGGGGGGGCCTGGATGAGCAGTTCTTC.

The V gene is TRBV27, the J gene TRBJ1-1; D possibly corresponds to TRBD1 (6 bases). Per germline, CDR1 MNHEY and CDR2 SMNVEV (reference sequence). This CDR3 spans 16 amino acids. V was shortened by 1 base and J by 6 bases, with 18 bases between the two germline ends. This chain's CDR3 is CASSLYVRGARAEAFF. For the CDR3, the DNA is TGTGCCAGCAGTTTATACGTTCGGGGGGCGAGAGCTGAAGCTTTCTTT.

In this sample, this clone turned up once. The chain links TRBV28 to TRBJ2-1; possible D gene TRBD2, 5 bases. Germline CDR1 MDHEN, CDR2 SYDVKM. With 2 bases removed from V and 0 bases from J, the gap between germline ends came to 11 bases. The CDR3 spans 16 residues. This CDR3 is CASSLLASSSYNEQFF. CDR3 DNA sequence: TGTGCCAGCAGTTTACTAGCCTCAAGCTCCTACAATGAGCAGTTCTTC. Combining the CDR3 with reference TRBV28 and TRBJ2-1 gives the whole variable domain DVKVTQSSRYLVKRTGEKVFLECVQDMDHENMFWYRQDPGLGLRLIYFSYDVKMKEKGDIPEGYSVSREKKERFSLILESASTNQTSMYLCASSLLASSSYNEQFFGPGTRLTVL.

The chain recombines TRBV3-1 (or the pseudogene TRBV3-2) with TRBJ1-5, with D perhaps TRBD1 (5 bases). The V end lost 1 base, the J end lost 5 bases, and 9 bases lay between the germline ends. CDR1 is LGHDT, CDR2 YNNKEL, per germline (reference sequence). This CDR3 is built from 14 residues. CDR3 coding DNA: TGTGCCAGCAGCCAAGCAGGGTTGTATCAGCCCCAGCATTTT. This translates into CASSQAGLYQPQHF.

The DNA for the CDR3 is TGTGCCAGTACCCCGACGACTAGCGGGAGGGCAAACTACGAGCAGTACTTC. Residues: CASTPTTSGRANYEQYF. The genes are TRBV19 and TRBJ2-7, with 14 bases identical to TRBD2. Germline-derived CDR1 and CDR2 are LNHDA and SQIVND (reference sequence). With V trimmed by 7 bases and J by 3 bases, 11 bases remained unmatched. CDR3 length equals 17 residues.

Here the CDR3 DNA reads TGTGCCAGCAGCAGTAGAGTGGCAGGATCCTCCGAAGCTTTCTTT. Encoded protein: CASSSRVAGSSEAFF. This chain joins TRBV7-6 and TRBJ1-1; no clear D gene. Between the trimmed V and J ends, which lost 5 bases and 8 bases, there was a span of 21 bases. The CDR3 loop spans 15 amino acids. The V gene's germline CDR1 is SGHVS and CDR2 FNYEAQ.

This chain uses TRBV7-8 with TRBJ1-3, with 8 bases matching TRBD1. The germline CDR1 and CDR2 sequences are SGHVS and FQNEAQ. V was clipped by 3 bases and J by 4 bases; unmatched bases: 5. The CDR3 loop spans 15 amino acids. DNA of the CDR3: TGTGCCAGCAGCTTTCTCCGGGACAGGGGAAACACCATATATTTT. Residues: CASSFLRDRGNTIYF.

In DNA form, the CDR3 reads TGCGCCAGCAGACTTGGGGCACAGGGCCGCGCCGGAGGCTACACCTTC. Its protein is CASRLGAQGRAGGYTF. The rearrangement links TRBV4-1 to TRBJ1-2, with a tentative D call TRBD1 (6 bases). CDR1 is MGHRA, CDR2 YSYEKL, per germline. CDR3 length equals 16 residues. Trimming removed 6 bases from V and 8 bases from J, with 25 bases in between.

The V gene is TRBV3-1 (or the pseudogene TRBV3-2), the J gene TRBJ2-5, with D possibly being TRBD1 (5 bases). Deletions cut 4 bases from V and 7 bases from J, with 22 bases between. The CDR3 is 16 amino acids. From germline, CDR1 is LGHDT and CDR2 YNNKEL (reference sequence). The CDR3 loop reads CASSPAGPGLGVTQYF. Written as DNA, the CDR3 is TGTGCCAGCAGCCCAGCTGGCCCAGGGCTCGGCGTGACCCAGTACTTC.